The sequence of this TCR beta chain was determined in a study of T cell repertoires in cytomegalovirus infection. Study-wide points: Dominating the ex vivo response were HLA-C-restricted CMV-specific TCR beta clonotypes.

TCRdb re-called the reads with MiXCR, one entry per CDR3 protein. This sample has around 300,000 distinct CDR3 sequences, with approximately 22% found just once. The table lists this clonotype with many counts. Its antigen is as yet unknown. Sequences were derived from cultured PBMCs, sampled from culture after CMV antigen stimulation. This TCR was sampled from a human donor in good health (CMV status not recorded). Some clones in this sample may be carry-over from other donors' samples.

The CDR3 reads CASSSHEKLFF. The CDR3 region has the DNA TGTGCCAGCAGCTCGCATGAAAAACTGTTTTTT. This chain links TRBV7-2 with TRBJ1-4; no firm D call. The CDR3 is 11 residues long. Germline loops: CDR1 SGHTA, CDR2 FQGNSA. Trimming took 4 bases from V and 6 from J, leaving 3 bases between them.